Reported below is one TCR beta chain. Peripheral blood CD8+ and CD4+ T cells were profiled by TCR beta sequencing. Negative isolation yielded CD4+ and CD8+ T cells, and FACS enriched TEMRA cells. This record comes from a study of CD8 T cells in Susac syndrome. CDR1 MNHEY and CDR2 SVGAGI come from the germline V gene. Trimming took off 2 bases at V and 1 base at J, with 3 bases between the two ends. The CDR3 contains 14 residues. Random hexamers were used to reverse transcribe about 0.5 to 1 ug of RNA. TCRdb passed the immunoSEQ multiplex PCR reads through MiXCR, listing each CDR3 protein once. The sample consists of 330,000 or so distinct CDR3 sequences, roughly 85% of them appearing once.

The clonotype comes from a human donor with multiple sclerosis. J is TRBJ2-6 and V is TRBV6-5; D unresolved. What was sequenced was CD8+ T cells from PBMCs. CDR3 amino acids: CASSYMSGANVLTF. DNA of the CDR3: TGTGCCAGCAGTTACATGTCTGGGGCCAACGTCCTGACTTTC.